This is a list of T cell receptor beta chains from one sample in a study of shared clonotypes between healthy human individuals. Assay used: immunoSEQ multiplex PCR; TCRdb lists only in-frame clones, some missing. The sample records hundreds of thousands of clones, around two thirds being singletons. The sample comprised memory CD4+ T cells sorted from blood. Receptors were obtained from a woman younger than 45 in good health. Each CDR3 is given with its conserved first and last residue. The D gene is left open where the match is weak. Clone size is not always given. Where it is, it says once, few, many or a class for expanded clones.

CASSPWTSQTYEQYF	TGTGCCAGCAGCCCCTGGACTAGCCAAACCTACGAGCAGTACTTC	NA	TRBV6-6	TRBJ2-7	TRBD2
CASSPGTPEADTQYF	TGTGCCAGCAGTCCCGGGACTCCGGAGGCAGATACGCAGTATTTT	NA	TRBV27	TRBJ2-3	NA
CASSTIRTSSTDTQYF	TGCGCCAGCAGTACCATCCGGACTAGCAGCACAGATACGCAGTATTTT	NA	TRBV4-1	TRBJ2-3	TRBD2
CASSLVGLNRYF	TGTGCCAGCAGCTTAGTGGGACTAAATCGGTACTTC	NA	TRBV7-9	TRBJ2-7	TRBD2
CASGLVLVGDRATEAFF	TGTGCTAGTGGTTTGGTACTTGTCGGGGACAGGGCCACTGAAGCTTTCTTT	NA	TRBV12-5	TRBJ1-1	TRBD1
CASSPQTRGQGEQYF	TGTGCCAGTTCGCCACAGACCAGGGGGCAAGGTGAGCAGTACTTC	NA	TRBV27	TRBJ2-7	TRBD1
CASRGGATNEKLFF	TGTGCCAGCAGGGGGGGCGCAACTAATGAAAAACTGTTTTTT	NA	TRBV28	TRBJ1-4	NA
CASSLSASGSFNEQFF	TGTGCCAGCAGTTTATCGGCTAGCGGGAGTTTTAATGAGCAGTTCTTC	few	TRBV27	TRBJ2-1	TRBD2
CASSETRYQETQYF	TGTGCCAGCAGTGAAACTAGGTACCAAGAGACCCAGTACTTC	NA	TRBV2	TRBJ2-5	NA
CASSSGTETYEQYF	TGCGCCAGCAGTTCCGGGACAGAGACCTACGAGCAGTACTTC	NA	TRBV5-1	TRBJ2-7	TRBD1
CASSQVFGQSANQPQHF	TGTGCCAGCAGCCAAGTATTCGGGCAGTCCGCTAATCAGCCCCAGCATTTT	NA	TRBV4-2	TRBJ1-5	NA
CASSPSGQGNYGYTF	TGTGCCAGCTCCCCCTCCGGACAGGGGAACTATGGCTACACCTTC	once	TRBV18	TRBJ1-2	TRBD1
CASSLFLPLLSPGELFF	TGTGCCAGCAGTTTATTTTTGCCTCTTCTAAGCCCCGGGGAGCTGTTTTTT	few	TRBV28	TRBJ2-2	NA
CASRNRLHTYNEQFF	TGTGCCAGTAGGAACCGACTACATACCTACAATGAGCAGTTCTTC	NA	TRBV19	TRBJ2-1	NA
CSARATLEAFF	TGCAGTGCTAGAGCCACCCTTGAAGCTTTCTTT	many	TRBV20-1	TRBJ1-1	NA
CASSLADGGAYEQYF	TGTGCCAGCTCACTCGCAGATGGGGGGGCCTACGAGCAGTACTTC	once	TRBV18	TRBJ2-7	TRBD2
CAISVGMNTEAFF	TGTGCCATCAGTGTGGGCATGAACACTGAAGCTTTCTTT	NA	TRBV10-3	TRBJ1-1	NA
CASSLQGGSETQYF	TGTGCCAGCAGTCTACAGGGGGGTTCAGAGACCCAGTACTTC	NA	TRBV2	TRBJ2-5	TRBD1
CASSKPGQGTDTQYF	TGTGCCAGCAGTAAGCCGGGACAGGGCACAGATACGCAGTATTTT	NA	TRBV27	TRBJ2-3	TRBD1
CASSSPRGRGLTSNQPQHF	TGTGCCAGCAGTTCCCCGAGGGGCAGGGGGTTAACCTCCAATCAGCCCCAGCATTTT	NA	TRBV28	TRBJ1-5	TRBD1
CASSVGQVHSGNTIYF	TGTGCCAGCAGTGTAGGACAGGTACACTCTGGAAACACCATATATTTT	NA	TRBV2	TRBJ1-3	TRBD1
CASRAGPTNTEAFF	TGTGCCAGCAGGGCGGGACCGACAAACACTGAAGCTTTCTTT	many	TRBV28	TRBJ1-1	NA
CATSRDREGARQLFF	TGTGCCACCAGCAGAGATCGGGAGGGGGCGCGTCAACTGTTTTTT	NA	TRBV15	TRBJ1-4	TRBD1
CASSLDGHLYGYTF	TGTGCCAGCAGTTTAGACGGCCATCTCTATGGCTACACCTTC	NA	TRBV28	TRBJ1-2	NA
CACRAPGVAFF	TGTGCCTGCCGGGCACCGGGTGTAGCTTTCTTT	NA	TRBV30	TRBJ1-1	NA
CASSLWGGSDYNEQFF	TGTGCCAGTAGTCTATGGGGGGGAAGTGACTACAATGAGCAGTTCTTC	NA	TRBV19	TRBJ2-1	TRBD2
CSVEGLATLGTDTQYF	TGCAGCGTTGAGGGGCTCGCCACCCTGGGCACAGATACGCAGTATTTT	NA	TRBV29-1	TRBJ2-3	NA
CAISDSAGTQETQYF	TGTGCCATCAGTGACTCAGCGGGAACTCAAGAGACCCAGTACTTC	NA	TRBV10-3	TRBJ2-5	TRBD2
CASSLLGTGGTGELFF	TGTGCCAGCAGTTTATTAGGGACAGGGGGAACCGGGGAGCTGTTTTTT	NA	TRBV28	TRBJ2-2	TRBD1
CASGRQVSFNTEAFF	TGTGCCAGCGGTCGACAGGTTTCGTTTAACACTGAAGCTTTCTTT	many	TRBV2	TRBJ1-1	NA
CASSQEGVYNEQFF	TGTGCCAGCAGCCAAGAGGGTGTTTACAATGAGCAGTTCTTC	NA	TRBV14	TRBJ2-1	NA
CASSPFLGTLSGYTF	TGTGCCAGCAGCCCTTTCTTAGGGACCTTATCGGGCTACACCTTC	NA	TRBV7-2	TRBJ1-2	NA
CASSAGQGAGTQYF	TGTGCCAGCAGCGCGGGACAGGGGGCGGGGACCCAGTACTTC	many	TRBV11-2	TRBJ2-5	TRBD1
CASSSLATNEKLFF	TGCGCCAGCAGCTCACTTGCAACTAATGAAAAACTGTTTTTT	NA	TRBV5-1	TRBJ1-4	NA